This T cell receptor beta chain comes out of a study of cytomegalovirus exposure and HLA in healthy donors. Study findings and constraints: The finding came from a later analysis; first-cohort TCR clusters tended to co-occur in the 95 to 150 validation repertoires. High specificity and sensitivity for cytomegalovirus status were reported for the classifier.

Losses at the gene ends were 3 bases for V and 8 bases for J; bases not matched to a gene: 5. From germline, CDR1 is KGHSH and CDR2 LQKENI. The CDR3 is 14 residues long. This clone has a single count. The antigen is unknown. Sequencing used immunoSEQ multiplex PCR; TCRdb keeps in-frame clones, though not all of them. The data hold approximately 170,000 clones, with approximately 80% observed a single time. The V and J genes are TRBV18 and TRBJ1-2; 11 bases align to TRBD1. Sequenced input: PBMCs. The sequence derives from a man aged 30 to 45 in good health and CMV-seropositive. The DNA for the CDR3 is TGTGCCAGCTCACCGGACAGGGGGCCGAGAGGCTACACCTTC. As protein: CASSPDRGPRGYTF.